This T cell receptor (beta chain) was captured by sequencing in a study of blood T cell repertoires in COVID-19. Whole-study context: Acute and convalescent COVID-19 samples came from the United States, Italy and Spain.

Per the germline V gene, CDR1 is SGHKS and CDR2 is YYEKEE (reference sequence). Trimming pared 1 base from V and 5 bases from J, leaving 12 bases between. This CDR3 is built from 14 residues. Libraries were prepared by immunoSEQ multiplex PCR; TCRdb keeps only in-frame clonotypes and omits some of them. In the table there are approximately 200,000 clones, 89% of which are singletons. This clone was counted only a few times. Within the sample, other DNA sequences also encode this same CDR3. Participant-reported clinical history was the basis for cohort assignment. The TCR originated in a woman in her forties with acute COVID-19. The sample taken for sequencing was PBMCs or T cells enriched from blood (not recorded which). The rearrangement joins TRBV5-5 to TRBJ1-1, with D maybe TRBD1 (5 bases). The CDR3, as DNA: TGTGCCAGCAGCTTGACAGCAGGGATAACTGAAGCTTTCTTT. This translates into CASSLTAGITEAFF.